The sequence of this T cell receptor (beta chain) was determined in a study of T cells in Graves' hyperthyroidism and ophthalmopathy. Overall study findings and caveats: A model using 13 V-J features told ophthalmopathy apart from stable hyperthyroidism.

The sample holds many counts of this clonotype. Its antigen is not identified. What was amplified from RNA transcripts were TCR beta CDR3 regions. TCR CDR3 regions were first amplified by RT-PCR with HTBI primers. A single record per CDR3 protein comes from TCRdb applying MiXCR to the multiplex PCR reads. The table includes around 560,000 distinct CDR3 sequences, 16% detected once. Source material: blood. The TCR was taken from a woman younger than 35 with Graves' hyperthyroidism.

The CDR3 here is CASSPRTGTDTQYF. The DNA for the CDR3 is TGTGCCAGCAGTCCTAGGACAGGAACAGATACGCAGTATTTT. The chain is built from TRBV27 and TRBJ2-3; 7 bases align to TRBD1. This CDR3 spans 14 amino acids. The germline gives CDR1 MNHEY, CDR2 SMNVEV (reference sequence). J was trimmed by 3 bases and V by 5 bases; bases with no gene match: 5.